Included here is one T cell receptor beta chain sequence, with context. No antigen is known for it. These data are taken from a study of cytomegalovirus exposure and HLA in healthy donors. PCR used 60 Vbeta primers and 13 Jbeta primers. Profiling relied on immunoSEQ multiplex PCR, and the TCRdb table lists in-frame clones only, not all of them. This sample has about 270,000 clones; 80% to 90% occur once, and the top ten carry 3% to 4%. Regarding the study as a whole: Only CMV serostatus was available as immune exposure information.

The source of this sequence is a man in his forties in good health and CMV-seropositive. Sequenced sample: PBMCs.

Written as DNA, the CDR3 is TGTGCCAGCAGTATGGGAGTGGGTGAGCAGTTCTTC. This codes for CASSMGVGEQFF. The chain joins TRBV6-6 to TRBJ2-1; tentatively, D is TRBD2 (5 bases). V was shortened by 5 bases and J by 9 bases, with 11 bases between the two germline ends. CDR1 and CDR2 from the germline V gene are MNHNY and SVGAGI (reference sequence). The CDR3 contains 12 residues.